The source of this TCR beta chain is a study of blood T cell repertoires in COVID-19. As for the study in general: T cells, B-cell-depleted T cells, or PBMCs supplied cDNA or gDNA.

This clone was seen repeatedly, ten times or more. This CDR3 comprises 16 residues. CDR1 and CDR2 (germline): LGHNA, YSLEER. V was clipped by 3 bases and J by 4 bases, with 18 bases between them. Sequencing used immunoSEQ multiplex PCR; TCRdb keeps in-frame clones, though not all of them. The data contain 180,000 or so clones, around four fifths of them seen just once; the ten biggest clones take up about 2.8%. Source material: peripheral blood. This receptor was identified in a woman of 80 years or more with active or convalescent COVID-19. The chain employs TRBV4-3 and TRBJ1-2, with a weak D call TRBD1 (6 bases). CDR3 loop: CASSHIYRDKFYGYTF. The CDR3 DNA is TGCGCCAGCAGCCACATTTACCGGGACAAGTTCTATGGCTACACCTTC.